This T cell receptor (beta chain) was sequenced in a study of OX40 agonist ivuxolimab in advanced cancers. V was cut by 2 bases and J by 8 bases, with 12 bases left in between. The CDR3 runs to 13 residues. The germline gives CDR1 MNHEY, CDR2 SVGAGI. Concerning this clone itself: No antigen is known for it.

Study-level points and caveats: Certain nonresponders likewise exhibited a low normalized T-cell clonal expansion.

Sequenced by immunoSEQ multiplex PCR; TCRdb stores in-frame clones only, minus some. The table shows tens of thousands of clones, with over 80% occurring only once. This TCR derives from an adult with an advanced solid tumor such as melanoma, head and neck, liver or kidney cancer. Specimen: CD4+ or CD8+ T cells sorted from blood, collected in a trial of the OX40 agonist ivuxolimab. V is TRBV6-5 and J is TRBJ1-2, with D possibly being TRBD1 (6 bases). The CDR3 coding sequence is TGTGCCAGCAGTTACAACCGGGGGCAAGGCTACACCTTC. This gives the protein CASSYNRGQGYTF.